This TCR beta chain derives from a study of CD8 T cells in Susac syndrome (dated 2019 in TCRdb). Some background on the complete study: Of the Susac syndrome patients who were sequenced, five or six had clinically active disease and eight were in clinical remission. Susac syndrome patients were therapy-naive, on corticosteroids (some also receiving IVIg), or on IVIg alone at blood withdrawal. Repertoire sequencing was used to test whether CD8+ T cell activation and differentiation in Susac syndrome was antigen driven. The investigation overall reported the following: The TCR sequencing and HLA analysis was acknowledged to have included a relatively small number of individuals. No clonal expansion was detected in the CD4+ T cell repertoire of Susac syndrome patients.

With regard to this clonotype: The antigen it recognizes is unknown. The record has no base qualities; no much larger clone is one base away.

RNA was extracted using the RNeasy kit, and roughly 0.5 to 1 microgram was reverse transcribed with random hexamers. The immunoSEQ multiplex PCR assay, which covers 54 Vbeta and 13 Jbeta segments, was used to amplify TCR beta CDR3 regions. PCR amplification bias was corrected by using a synthetic template baseline for primer optimization and computational correction. Per the authors' processing: Reads were annotated to V, D and J genes per IMGT and analyzed with immunoSEQ Analyzer, keeping only productive sequences. Clonality was computed as one minus Shannon entropy normalized by log2 of the number of productive unique sequences. For each patient and control, public and private clones were evaluated among the 100 most prevalent clones. A clone was defined as Susac-specific if it was absent from the healthy and MS cohorts, from roughly 990 published viral clones and from other ImmuneACCESS disease sequences. TCRdb cleaned the public reads at Q25 with fastp, built clones with MiXCR and kept in-frame beta chains. Rows merge per CDR3 protein into single entries with the most common DNA and genes. Clone size and V and J calls follow TCRdb, not the original study. Counted in this sample were about 200,000 distinct CDR3 sequences; 90% to 95% of them appeared once. The ten largest clones capture 0.085% to 0.1% of the sample.

Peripheral blood CD8+ and CD4+ T cells from healthy donors, Susac syndrome patients and multiple sclerosis patients were profiled using high-throughput TCR beta sequencing. Susac syndrome patients met recently defined diagnostic criteria for definite or probable disease. Bulk CD8+ and CD4+ T cells were purified by magnetic negative isolation, while CD8+ TEMRA cells were enriched using FACS. Blood was collected in EDTA tubes and processed within 24 hours, with PBMCs isolated through density gradient centrifugation. PBMCs intended for TCR sequencing were cryopreserved in liquid nitrogen and thawed later in a water bath at 37 degrees C. The sorted or isolated CD4+, CD8+ and CD8+ TEMRA cells reached a purity of at least 90%. As encoded in the germline V gene, CDR1 is MDHEN while CDR2 is SYDVKM. From the cysteine through the phenylalanine, the CDR3 covers 13 amino acids. CDR3 DNA is the only sequence kept; it has 39 bases, read in frame from the first base. The V end loses 7 bases and the J end loses 3 bases, and a stretch of 12 bases separates them.

The chain joins TRBV28 to TRBJ2-5; the D gene assignment is ambiguous. Sequencing was carried out using CD4+ T cells from PBMCs. This receptor was taken from a human donor with Susac syndrome. The encoded CDR3 is CASNKRLKETQYF. The DNA sequence follows: TGTGCCAGCAATAAGCGCTTGAAAGAGACCCAGTACTTC.